This T cell receptor beta chain stems from a study of cytomegalovirus exposure and HLA in healthy donors (dated by TCRdb to about 2017). Concerning the study at large: An earlier analysis of some 550 of the donors reported more than 250 Gb of sequence data and some 120 million unique TCR beta sequences from 150 million to 200 million T cells. Because of strong linkage in the cohort, 5 or 6 DR-DQ haplotypes were treated as single units for association and clustering. The aim of the study was to test whether cataloging public T cell receptors could identify signatures of past pathogen exposure. HLA typing covered class I and class II loci at four-digit resolution. To decide whether each TCR beta V gene segment behaved as functional or pseudogenic, an earlier analysis of some 580 of the donors relied on high-throughput TCR beta sequencing. The study used immunosequencing to profile the T cell repertoires of more than 650 subjects and linked those repertoires to cytomegalovirus serostatus. In a later analysis, previously published TCR beta repertoires from fewer than 750 donors were re-analyzed and high-resolution HLA genotyping was added so that TCR occurrence patterns could be studied. The later analysis used no new phenotypic data to find candidate immune exposures, relying instead on TCR beta sequences and their occurrence across donors. An early release covering 550 to 650 HLA-typed donors comprised around 300 gigabases of sequencing data and around 80 million unique TCR sequences. A separate validation cohort of over a hundred different subjects was used in addition to the 666-subject first cohort. All discovery cohort repertoires had been generated on a single sequencing platform. Typing coverage varied by locus: roughly 620-640 donors for A, B, C, DRB1 and DQB1; under 550 for DQA1; nearly 610 for DPA1; 400 to 480 for DPB1. The genetic ancestry cluster associated with self-reported Caucasian donors included 70% to 85% of the approximately 430 genotyped donors. A later genetic analysis used genome-wide SNP genotypes for about 55% of the 666 donors, treating that subset as a discovery cohort. Donor age, sex, ethnicity and CMV serostatus were compiled alongside the repertoire data. High-throughput TCR immunosequencing, statistical association of individual TCRs with disease status, and machine learning were combined to predict cytomegalovirus infection status. Across around 400 genotyped donors of the cohort, an average of roughly 230,000 unique TCR beta nucleotide sequences per donor were sequenced, and approximately 19% of those sequences were non-productive. General study outcomes and caveats: The only immune exposure information available for the cohort was CMV serostatus. A further reported finding was that TCR beta sequences accurately predicted the HLA-A and HLA-B alleles for most subjects in the first cohort. Because HLA typing was unavailable for some donors at each locus, only the typed subset was used in association tests. In an earlier analysis of more than 450 of the donors, most TCR beta V segments were observed in productive rearrangements about 87% or about 30% of the time, broadly matching IMGT annotations. The study listed 150 to 200 TCR beta chains as associated with cytomegalovirus. A later genetic analysis reported fewer N-insertions in productive TCRs among donors in an Asian-associated ancestry cluster than the roughly 620-donor mean. Because counts were too low, approximately 18 rarely observed V segments, including chromosome 9 orphons, were excluded from the earlier analysis of 587 of the donors. The sequencing pipeline was judged likely to have produced a cluster of highly shared sequence variants as a technical artifact. The authors suggested that the approach could potentially be extended to other disease states and immunological phenotypes. Across donors, most TCR sequences were observed very rarely, whereas some public TCRs were present in many individuals. A later analysis found that TCR association rates varied across HLA loci, with DRB1 alleles showing the most associated TCRs and HLA-C alleles the fewest. According to a later analysis, most CMV-associated TCR beta chains appeared to be HLA-restricted, and the HLA associations seemed to be driven largely by CMV exposure. Specific HLA alleles were associated with about 17,000 TCR beta sequences at a false discovery rate of 0.05 in a later analysis. Linkage disequilibrium might explain the correlated functional status among segregating V segments, but an unknown experimental factor could not be ruled out. The presence/absence analyses assumed that sequencing depth was roughly uniform across donors, and that assumption may not be true. This cohort had only TCR beta chains sequenced, and the lack of alpha or paired-chain data limited which features could be detected. Three of the identified cytomegalovirus-associated TCR beta chains were confirmed in vitro to be specific for cytomegalovirus antigens. Several of the top co-occurrence clusters appeared to be linked to parvovirus B19, influenza, CMV and Epstein-Barr virus, according to a later analysis. Compared with equally common non-associated chains, HLA-associated TCR beta chains in a later analysis were more clonally expanded and had lower generation probabilities. The 87-base-pair reads could not distinguish some IMGT-functional V segments, including TRBV6-2 and TRBV6-3, so those segments were excluded. The classifier was reported to diagnose cytomegalovirus status with high specificity and sensitivity in both the original cohort and the validation cohort. When HLA alleles, especially DR and DQ, strongly co-occurred, attributing TCR associations to individual alleles was difficult. An association between a missense DCLRE1C variant and V-gene and J-gene trimming of TCR beta chains was found in a later genetic analysis and replicated in an independent cohort.

The cohort consisted of 600 or so healthy bone marrow donors. At the time of sampling, every cohort member was nominally healthy, though immune exposures that went unrecorded were likely present. The donor tested CMV seronegative, placing the donor among the roughly 350 seronegative members of the cohort. Every donor gave a peripheral blood sample, and the peripheral blood mononuclear cells from that sample were used for TCR beta sequencing. The Qiagen DNeasy Blood Extraction Kit was used to extract genomic DNA from the blood cell samples. Receptors were amplified or captured by the immunoSEQ multiplex PCR assay. For the multiplex PCR, a mixture combining 60 forward primers for TCR Vbeta segments and 13 reverse primers for TCR Jbeta segments was used. The CDR3 region of rearranged TCR beta genes was amplified from genomic DNA with a multiplex PCR assay. The Illumina HiSeq System was used to sequence the amplified TCR beta libraries as 87-base-pair reads. The paper's processing steps were these. In a later analysis, roughly 80 million unique TCR beta chains were counted across the approximately 640 repertoires, and some 10 million of these chains were shared by at least two donors. To remove PCR and sequencing errors, raw reads were error-corrected and collapsed into unique sequences using a nearest-neighbor algorithm that merged closely related sequences. V, D and J gene segments were assigned by aligning CDR3 sequences to IMGT reference sequences. Each retained sequence needed at least a six-nucleotide match to both a V gene segment and a J gene segment. Rearrangements were called productive when the CDR3 lacked stop codons and stayed in frame with V and J; all others were non-productive. CDR3 was defined by IMGT convention, running from the second conserved V-encoded cysteine to the conserved J-encoded phenylalanine. The earlier analysis of fewer than 750 of the donors excluded sequences that lacked an unambiguous match to a single V gene segment. An earlier analysis of under 750 of the donors called V segments functional above 56.7% productive rearrangements and segregating when the between-donor standard deviation exceeded 5%. To diagnose cytomegalovirus status from the catalog of TCR beta chain sequences, a statistical classification framework was built. In a later analysis, V and J genes were assigned by comparing TCR nucleotide sequences against IMGT/GENE-DB human TR gene sequences. A later analysis assigned CDR3 sequences and most-parsimonious VDJ recombination scenarios with the TCRdist pipeline. In a later analysis, each TCR beta chain was defined by its CDR3 amino acid sequence together with its V-gene family, and reads without a unique V-gene family were excluded. In a later analysis, around 650 highly shared, low-generation-probability nucleotide sequences were removed to address suspected cross-contamination and a sequencing artifact. In a later analysis, a clonal expansion index was calculated for each public chain from normalized within-repertoire ranks of inferred template counts. A later analysis computed generation probabilities with a VDJ recombination model fitted to out-of-frame rearrangements, and checked the results against IGoR. Hypergeometric tests were used in a later analysis to score TCR-TCR, TCR-HLA and TCR-CMV co-occurrence, with a repertoire-size bias correction applied to the TCR pairs. In a later analysis, false discovery rates were estimated by permuting HLA or CMV assignments 20 times. In a later analysis, co-occurring TCRs were grouped with DBSCAN, and TCRdist sequence similarity was added when clustering was performed within HLA-allele-positive subsets. For co-occurrence clustering, repertoires with fewer than 30,000 or more than 120,000 public chains were excluded, along with roughly 5 repertoires with anomalous nucleotide sharing. TCRdb limited this immuneACCESS table to in-frame rearrangements with V and J called. A share of clones is missing; checked studies link under half to unresolved V genes, and the rest is unexplained. The DNA gave D and trimming, while V, J and clone size come from that table. The sample yields under 150,000 clones; about 84% were counted once. Together, the top ten hold roughly 1.2% of the sample.

In the germline V gene (reference sequence), CDR1 corresponds to GTSNPN and CDR2 to SVGIG. Including the terminal cysteine and phenylalanine, the CDR3 comprises 17 residues. Only CDR3 DNA is held: 51 bases, read in frame from base 1. The trim is 1 base for V and 3 bases for J, with a gap of 18 bases between the germline ends. To note about this clone: Its antigen target is currently unknown. Base qualities are missing; no much larger clone stands one base away.

The rearrangement joined TRBV30 to TRBJ1-4; TRBD1 could be the D gene, as 5 bases match. The receptor's source is a boy aged 10-17 years in good health and CMV-seronegative. The sample taken for sequencing was PBMCs. The encoded CDR3 is CAWSGHRSKVANEKLFF. The DNA is as follows: TGTGCCTGGAGTGGGCACAGGAGTAAAGTAGCTAATGAAAAACTGTTTTTT.